This TCR beta chain was observed in a study of blood T cells in healthy people across ages. Notes on this clonotype: Antigen: not known.

A second PCR of roughly 7 to 11 cycles used a sample-barcoded 5' primer and a J-beta primer mix. The authors tagged each cDNA molecule using a template-switch adaptor with 12 random nucleotides. TCRdb reprocessed the 5' RACE reads with MiXCR, giving one entry per CDR3 protein. The data show 710,000 or so distinct CDR3 sequences, with about 20% seen just once and about 22% held by the top ten. The CDR3 extends over 15 amino acids. V lost 3 bases and J 8 bases, leaving 17 bases between the germline ends. Germline-derived CDR1 and CDR2 are LNHDA and SQIVND (reference sequence). Whole-study findings and limits: Significant beta diversity loss was already apparent by age around 40, declining roughly linearly.

The rearrangement joins TRBV19 to TRBJ1-5, with D maybe TRBD1 (5 bases). This sequence was found in a man between 65 and 80 years old in good health. The sequenced sample consisted of blood. Written as DNA, the CDR3 is TGTGCCAGTAGTATTCAAGGCCAGGGCAGAGAGCCCCAGCATTTT. Protein product: CASSIQGQGREPQHF.